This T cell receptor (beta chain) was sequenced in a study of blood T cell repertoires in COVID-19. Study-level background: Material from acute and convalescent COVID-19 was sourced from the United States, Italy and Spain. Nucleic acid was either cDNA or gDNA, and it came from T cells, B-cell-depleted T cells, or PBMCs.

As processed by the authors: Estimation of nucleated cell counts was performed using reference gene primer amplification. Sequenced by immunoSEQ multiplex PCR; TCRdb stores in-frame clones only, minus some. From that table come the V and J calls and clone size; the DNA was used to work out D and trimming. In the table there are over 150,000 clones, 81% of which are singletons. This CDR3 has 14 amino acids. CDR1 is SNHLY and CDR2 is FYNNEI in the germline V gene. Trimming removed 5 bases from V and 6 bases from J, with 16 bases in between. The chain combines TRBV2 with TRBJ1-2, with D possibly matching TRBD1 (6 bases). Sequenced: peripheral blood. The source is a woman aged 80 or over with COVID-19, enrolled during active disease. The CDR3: CASSRDGGLDGYTF. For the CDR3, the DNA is TGTGCCAGCAGTAGGGACGGGGGGCTGGATGGCTACACCTTC.